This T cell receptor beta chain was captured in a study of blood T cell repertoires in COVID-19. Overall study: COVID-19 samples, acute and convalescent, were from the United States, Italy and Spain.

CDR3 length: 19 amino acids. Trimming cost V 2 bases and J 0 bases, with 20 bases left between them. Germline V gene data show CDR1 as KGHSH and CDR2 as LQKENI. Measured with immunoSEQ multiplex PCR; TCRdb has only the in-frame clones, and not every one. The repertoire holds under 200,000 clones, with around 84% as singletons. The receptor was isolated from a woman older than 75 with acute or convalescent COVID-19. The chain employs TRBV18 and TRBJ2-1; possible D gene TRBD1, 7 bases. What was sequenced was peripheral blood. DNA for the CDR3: TGTGCCAGCTCACCAAGGGGGCGGGATGTAGACATCTCCTACAATGAGCAGTTCTTC. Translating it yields CASSPRGRDVDISYNEQFF. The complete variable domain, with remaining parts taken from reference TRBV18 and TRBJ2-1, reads NAGVMQNPRHLVRRRGQEARLRCSPMKGHSHVYWYRQLPEEGLKFMVYLQKENIIDESGMPKERFSAEFPKEGPSILRIQQVVRGDSAAYFCASSPRGRDVDISYNEQFFGPGTRLTVL.